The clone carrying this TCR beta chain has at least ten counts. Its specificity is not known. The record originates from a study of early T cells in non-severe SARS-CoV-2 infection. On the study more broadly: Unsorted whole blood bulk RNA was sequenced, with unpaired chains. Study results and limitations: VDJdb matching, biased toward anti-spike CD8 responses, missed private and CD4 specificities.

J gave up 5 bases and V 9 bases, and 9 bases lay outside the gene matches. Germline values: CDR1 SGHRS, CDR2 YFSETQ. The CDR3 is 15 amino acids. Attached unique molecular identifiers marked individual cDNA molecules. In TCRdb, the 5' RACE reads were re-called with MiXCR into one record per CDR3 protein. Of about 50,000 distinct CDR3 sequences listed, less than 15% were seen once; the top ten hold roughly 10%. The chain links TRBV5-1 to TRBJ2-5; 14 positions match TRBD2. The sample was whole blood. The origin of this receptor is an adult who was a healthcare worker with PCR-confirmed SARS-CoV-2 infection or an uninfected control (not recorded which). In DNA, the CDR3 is TGCGCCACCGGGACTAGCGGGAGTCGGGCGGAGACCCAGTACTTC. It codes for CATGTSGSRAETQYF.